This TCR beta chain is drawn from a study of blood T cell repertoires in COVID-19. Overall study: PBMCs, B-cell-depleted T cells, or T cells provided the cDNA or gDNA that made up the material.

Clones were read by immunoSEQ multiplex PCR, and TCRdb kept only the in-frame ones, dropping some. The sample has about 350,000 clones, less than 90% seen once. This CDR3 comprises 17 residues. The germline V gene encodes CDR1 SGDLS and CDR2 YYNGEE. V lost 0 bases and J lost 3, with 17 bases in between. Sequences were obtained from PBMCs or T cells enriched from blood (not recorded which). The TCR was taken from a woman between 25 and 40 years old who had recovered from COVID-19. The chain carries TRBV9 and TRBJ2-3; tentatively, D is TRBD2 (5 bases). CDR3 DNA: TGTGCCAGCAGCGTAGTAGTCACTAGTAGGCGGACAGATACGCAGTATTTT. Residues: CASSVVVTSRRTDTQYF.